Listed below are T cell receptor beta chains from one sample, sequenced in a study of radiation and T cells in renal cell carcinoma. Sequencing used immunoSEQ multiplex PCR; TCRdb keeps in-frame clones, though not all of them. The sample shows 100,000 to 150,000 clones, roughly four fifths of them seen only once. The source was blood, collected from a patient whose treatment included radiotherapy and nephrectomy. The receptors were gathered from a man over 45 with renal cell carcinoma. Both conserved end residues are trimmed from each CDR3. Clone size is stated in some rows and not others, as once, few, many or a class when expanded.

J gene: TRBJ1-1; V gene: TRBV6-5; clone size: once; CDR3 protein: ASSYLQGSTEAF
J gene: TRBJ1-2; V gene: TRBV28; clone size: .; CDR3 protein: ASSFVRSGDGYT
J gene: TRBJ2-7; V gene: TRBV4-2; clone size: .; CDR3 protein: ASSQGSSSYEQY
J gene: TRBJ2-1; V gene: TRBV6-1; clone size: .; CDR3 protein: ASSAPERGASHEQF
J gene: TRBJ2-2; V gene: TRBV7-8; clone size: .; CDR3 protein: ASSLVLATGELF
J gene: TRBJ1-1; V gene: TRBV7-2; clone size: .; CDR3 protein: ASSLGFLKTEAF
J gene: TRBJ2-3; V gene: TRBV5-4; clone size: .; CDR3 protein: ASSRDSPDTQY
J gene: TRBJ1-4; V gene: TRBV5-1; clone size: few; CDR3 protein: ASSPGTGDEKLF
J gene: TRBJ1-4; V gene: TRBV7-9; clone size: .; CDR3 protein: ASSQGTGDEKLF
J gene: TRBJ2-2; V gene: TRBV7-2; clone size: few; CDR3 protein: ASSLNTAGELF
J gene: TRBJ1-1; V gene: TRBV5-1; clone size: .; CDR3 protein: ASSFEGQGYTEAF
J gene: TRBJ2-3; V gene: TRBV7-2; clone size: .; CDR3 protein: ASSLQTSYSDTQY
J gene: TRBJ2-3; V gene: TRBV2; clone size: .; CDR3 protein: ASSEDLFGADTQY
J gene: TRBJ1-5; V gene: TRBV6-1; clone size: .; CDR3 protein: ASSESIYQPQH
J gene: TRBJ2-7; V gene: TRBV6-5; clone size: once; CDR3 protein: ATRAPGAYEQY
J gene: TRBJ2-7; V gene: TRBV12-1; clone size: .; CDR3 protein: ASSPLGLAGPYEQY
J gene: TRBJ2-5; V gene: TRBV11-2; clone size: once; CDR3 protein: ASSSLAGNPETQY
J gene: TRBJ2-7; V gene: TRBV6-4; clone size: .; CDR3 protein: ASNTGQVYEQY
J gene: TRBJ1-2; V gene: TRBV6-6; clone size: .; CDR3 protein: ASSYSTGDYGYT
J gene: TRBJ1-3; V gene: TRBV6-1; clone size: .; CDR3 protein: ASQIGNTIY
J gene: TRBJ2-5; V gene: TRBV14; clone size: .; CDR3 protein: ASSQFTGTRQETQY
J gene: TRBJ2-1; V gene: TRBV5-1; clone size: once; CDR3 protein: ASSLAVGQGDRKQF
J gene: TRBJ2-3; V gene: TRBV11-3; clone size: .; CDR3 protein: ANSGRRVAQY
J gene: TRBJ2-7; V gene: TRBV10-3; clone size: .; CDR3 protein: AISERSGSYEQY
J gene: TRBJ2-2; V gene: TRBV5-1; clone size: .; CDR3 protein: ASSLQAPNTGELF
J gene: TRBJ2-1; V gene: TRBV2; clone size: .; CDR3 protein: ASMDRGMNEQF
J gene: TRBJ1-2; V gene: TRBV9; clone size: .; CDR3 protein: ASSAFTRGRRGYT
J gene: TRBJ1-3; V gene: TRBV5-1; clone size: .; CDR3 protein: ASRETGPGNTIY
J gene: TRBJ2-4; V gene: TRBV4-3; clone size: .; CDR3 protein: ASSQDLAQGTSGGNIQY
J gene: TRBJ1-1; V gene: TRBV10-3; clone size: .; CDR3 protein: AISEIQRHTEAF
J gene: TRBJ1-1; V gene: TRBV7-9; clone size: .; CDR3 protein: ASSPLAGDTEAF
J gene: TRBJ2-7; V gene: TRBV12-5; clone size: .; CDR3 protein: ASGLTGQEKGYEQY
J gene: TRBJ1-2; V gene: TRBV9; clone size: .; CDR3 protein: ASSGILRTGGEGYT
J gene: TRBJ1-3; V gene: TRBV28; clone size: .; CDR3 protein: ASDRGRGLGNTIY
J gene: TRBJ2-7; V gene: TRBV20-1; clone size: .; CDR3 protein: SARVRYEQY
J gene: TRBJ2-5; V gene: TRBV30; clone size: .; CDR3 protein: AYVAGGQETQY
J gene: TRBJ1-3; V gene: TRBV5-6; clone size: .; CDR3 protein: ASSLGQADTIY
J gene: TRBJ2-5; V gene: TRBV7-9; clone size: .; CDR3 protein: ASSLKLGRETQY
J gene: TRBJ2-1; V gene: TRBV7-9; clone size: .; CDR3 protein: ASSVSSLEQF
J gene: TRBJ2-7; V gene: TRBV18; clone size: .; CDR3 protein: ASSPSTRQGLKY
J gene: TRBJ1-2; V gene: TRBV28; clone size: .; CDR3 protein: ASSSGQGGLRGYT
J gene: TRBJ2-2; V gene: TRBV2; clone size: .; CDR3 protein: ASKISGTGELF
J gene: TRBJ1-6; V gene: TRBV4-3; clone size: many; CDR3 protein: ASSQETRQGVSPLH
J gene: TRBJ1-4; V gene: TRBV2; clone size: .; CDR3 protein: ASSEAIGVEKLF
J gene: TRBJ2-7; V gene: TRBV18; clone size: .; CDR3 protein: ASSPIPGASYEQY
J gene: TRBJ1-4; V gene: TRBV6-5; clone size: .; CDR3 protein: ASSYFSGKGEKLF
J gene: TRBJ2-1; V gene: TRBV5-1; clone size: .; CDR3 protein: ASSLVLAGGVIEQF
J gene: TRBJ1-1; V gene: TRBV5-1; clone size: .; CDR3 protein: ASSLGFGENTEAF
J gene: TRBJ2-2; V gene: TRBV5-5; clone size: .; CDR3 protein: ASSLGPRAGELF
J gene: TRBJ2-1; V gene: TRBV6-5; clone size: once; CDR3 protein: ASSYALRVSYNEQF
J gene: TRBJ1-4; V gene: TRBV27; clone size: once; CDR3 protein: ASSPRTGVDEKLF
J gene: TRBJ1-4; V gene: TRBV6-6; clone size: .; CDR3 protein: ASRTDRTTNEKLF
J gene: TRBJ2-7; V gene: TRBV11-1; clone size: .; CDR3 protein: ASSPGQSSYEQY
J gene: TRBJ1-2; V gene: TRBV4-2; clone size: few; CDR3 protein: ASSPHPPGQGANYGYT